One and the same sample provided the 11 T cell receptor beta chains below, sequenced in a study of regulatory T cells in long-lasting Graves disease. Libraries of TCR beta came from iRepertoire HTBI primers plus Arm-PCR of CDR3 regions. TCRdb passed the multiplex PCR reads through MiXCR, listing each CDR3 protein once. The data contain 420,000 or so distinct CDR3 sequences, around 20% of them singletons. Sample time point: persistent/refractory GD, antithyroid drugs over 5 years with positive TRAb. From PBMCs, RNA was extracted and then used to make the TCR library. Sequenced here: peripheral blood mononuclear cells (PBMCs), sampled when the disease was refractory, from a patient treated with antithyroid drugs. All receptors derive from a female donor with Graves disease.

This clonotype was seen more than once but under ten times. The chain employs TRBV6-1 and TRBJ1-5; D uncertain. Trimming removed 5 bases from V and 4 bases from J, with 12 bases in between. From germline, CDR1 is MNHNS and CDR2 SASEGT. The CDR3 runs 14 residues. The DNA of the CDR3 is TGTGCCAGCAGTCGAATACAGAGTAATCAGCCCCAGCATTTT. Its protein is CASSRIQSNQPQHF.

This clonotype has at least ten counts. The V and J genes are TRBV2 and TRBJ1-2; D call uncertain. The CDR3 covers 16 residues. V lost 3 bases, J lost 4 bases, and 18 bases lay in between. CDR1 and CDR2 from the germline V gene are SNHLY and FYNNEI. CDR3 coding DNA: TGTGCCAGCAGTGATTTTTTTGTTCCGGAGTTCTATGGCTACACCTTC. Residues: CASSDFFVPEFYGYTF.

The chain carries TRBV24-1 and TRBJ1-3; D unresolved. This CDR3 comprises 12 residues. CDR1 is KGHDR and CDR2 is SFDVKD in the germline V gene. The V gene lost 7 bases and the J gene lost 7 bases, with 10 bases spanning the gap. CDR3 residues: CATSLIKNTIYF. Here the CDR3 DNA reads TGTGCCACCAGCTTAATAAAGAACACCATATATTTT.

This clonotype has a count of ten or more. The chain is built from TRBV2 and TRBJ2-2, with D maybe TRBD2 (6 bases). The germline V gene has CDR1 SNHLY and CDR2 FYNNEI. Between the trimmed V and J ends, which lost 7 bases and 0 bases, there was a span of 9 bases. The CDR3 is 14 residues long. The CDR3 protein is CASKRGTNTGELFF. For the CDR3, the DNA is TGTGCCAGCAAGCGCGGGACGAACACCGGGGAGCTGTTTTTT.

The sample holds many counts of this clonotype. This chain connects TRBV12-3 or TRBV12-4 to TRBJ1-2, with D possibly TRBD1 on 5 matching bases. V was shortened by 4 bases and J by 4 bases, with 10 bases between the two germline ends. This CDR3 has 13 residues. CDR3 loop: CASSSRVGYGYTF. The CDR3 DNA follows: TGTGCCAGCAGTTCCAGGGTGGGCTATGGCTACACCTTC.

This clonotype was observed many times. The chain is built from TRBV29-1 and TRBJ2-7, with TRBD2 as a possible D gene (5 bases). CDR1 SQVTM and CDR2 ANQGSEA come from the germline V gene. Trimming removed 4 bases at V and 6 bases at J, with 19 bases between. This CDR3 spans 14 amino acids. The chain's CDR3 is CSVAGGSYDGEQYF. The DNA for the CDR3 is TGCAGCGTTGCTGGCGGGTCCTATGACGGCGAGCAGTACTTC.

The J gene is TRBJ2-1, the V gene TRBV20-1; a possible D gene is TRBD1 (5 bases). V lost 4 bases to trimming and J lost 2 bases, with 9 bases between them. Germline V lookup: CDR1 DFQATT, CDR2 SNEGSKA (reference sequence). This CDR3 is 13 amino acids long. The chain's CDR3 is CSATMDTYNEQFF. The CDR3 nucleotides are TGCAGTGCTACTATGGACACCTACAATGAGCAGTTCTTC.

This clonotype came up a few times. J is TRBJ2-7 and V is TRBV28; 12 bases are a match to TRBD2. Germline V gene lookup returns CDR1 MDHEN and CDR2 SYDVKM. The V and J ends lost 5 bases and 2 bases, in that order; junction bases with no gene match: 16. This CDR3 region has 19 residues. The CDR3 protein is CASSRRLAGVGISTYEQYF. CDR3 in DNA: TGTGCCAGCAGTAGAAGACTAGCGGGAGTAGGGATTAGCACCTACGAGCAGTACTTC.

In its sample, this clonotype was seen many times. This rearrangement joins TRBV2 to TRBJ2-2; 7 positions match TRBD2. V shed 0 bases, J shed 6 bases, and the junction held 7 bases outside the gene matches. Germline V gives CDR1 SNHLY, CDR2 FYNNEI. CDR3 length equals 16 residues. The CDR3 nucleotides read TGTGCCAGCAGTGAAGCGCTTAGGGGAGGGGCCGGGGAGCTGTTTTTT. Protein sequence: CASSEALRGGAGELFF.

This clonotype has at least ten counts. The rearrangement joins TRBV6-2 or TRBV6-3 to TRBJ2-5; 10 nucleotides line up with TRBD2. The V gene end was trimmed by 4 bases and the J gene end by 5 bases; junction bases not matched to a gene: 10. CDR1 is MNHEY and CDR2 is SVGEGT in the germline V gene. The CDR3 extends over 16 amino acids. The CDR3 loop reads CASSSYLAGAGETQYF. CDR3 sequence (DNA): TGTGCCAGCAGTTCGTATCTAGCGGGAGCTGGGGAGACCCAGTACTTC.

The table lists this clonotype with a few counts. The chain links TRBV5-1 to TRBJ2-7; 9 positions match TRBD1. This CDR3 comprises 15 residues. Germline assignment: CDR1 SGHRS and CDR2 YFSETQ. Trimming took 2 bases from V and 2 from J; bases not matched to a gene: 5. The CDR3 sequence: CASSFDGTGPYEQYF. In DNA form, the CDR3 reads TGCGCCAGCAGCTTTGACGGGACAGGGCCCTACGAGCAGTACTTC.